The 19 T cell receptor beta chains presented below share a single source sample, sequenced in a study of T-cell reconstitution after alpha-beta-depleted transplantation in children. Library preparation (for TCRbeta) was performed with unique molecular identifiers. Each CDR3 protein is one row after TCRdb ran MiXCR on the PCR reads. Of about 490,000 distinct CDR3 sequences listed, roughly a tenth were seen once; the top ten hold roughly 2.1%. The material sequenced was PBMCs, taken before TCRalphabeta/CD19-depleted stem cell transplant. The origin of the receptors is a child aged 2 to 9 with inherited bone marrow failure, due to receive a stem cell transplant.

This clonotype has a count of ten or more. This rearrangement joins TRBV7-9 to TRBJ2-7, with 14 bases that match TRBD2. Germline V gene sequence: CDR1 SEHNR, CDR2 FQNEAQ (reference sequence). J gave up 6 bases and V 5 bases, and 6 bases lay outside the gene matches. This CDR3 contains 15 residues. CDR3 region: CASSPGLAGVGEQYF. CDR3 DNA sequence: TGTGCCAGCAGCCCGGGACTAGCGGGAGTAGGCGAGCAGTACTTC.

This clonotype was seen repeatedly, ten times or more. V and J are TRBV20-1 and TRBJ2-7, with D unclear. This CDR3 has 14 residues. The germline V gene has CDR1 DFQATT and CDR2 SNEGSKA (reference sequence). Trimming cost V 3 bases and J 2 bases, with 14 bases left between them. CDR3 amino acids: CSARAPSTTYEQYF. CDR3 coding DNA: TGCAGTGCTAGGGCACCATCCACTACCTACGAGCAGTACTTC.

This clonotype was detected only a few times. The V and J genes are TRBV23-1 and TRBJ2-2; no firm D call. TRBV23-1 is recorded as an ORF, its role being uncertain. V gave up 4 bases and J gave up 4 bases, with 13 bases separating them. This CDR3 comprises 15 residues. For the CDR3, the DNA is TGCGCCAGCAGTCTATGGAACAGACGCACCGGGGAGCTGTTTTTT. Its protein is CASSLWNRRTGELFF.

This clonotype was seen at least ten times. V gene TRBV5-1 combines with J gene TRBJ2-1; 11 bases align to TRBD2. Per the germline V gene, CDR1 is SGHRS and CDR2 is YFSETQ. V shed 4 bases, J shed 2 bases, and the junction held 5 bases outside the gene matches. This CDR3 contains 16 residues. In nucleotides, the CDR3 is TGCGCCAGCAGCCGGGAGACTAGCGGGACCTACAATGAGCAGTTCTTC. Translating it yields CASSRETSGTYNEQFF.

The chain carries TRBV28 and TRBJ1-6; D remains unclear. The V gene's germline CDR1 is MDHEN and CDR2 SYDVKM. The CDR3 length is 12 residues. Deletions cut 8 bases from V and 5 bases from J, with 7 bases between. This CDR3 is CASRGNNSPLHF. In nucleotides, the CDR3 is TGTGCCAGCCGTGGGAATAATTCACCCCTCCACTTT.

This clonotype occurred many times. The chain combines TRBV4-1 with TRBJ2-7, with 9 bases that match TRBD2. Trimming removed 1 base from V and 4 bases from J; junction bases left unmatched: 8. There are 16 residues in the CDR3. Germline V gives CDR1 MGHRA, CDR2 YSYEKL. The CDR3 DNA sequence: TGCGCCAGCAGCCAAGGCCCGGTTACTAGCGGGTACGAGCAGTACTTC. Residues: CASSQGPVTSGYEQYF.

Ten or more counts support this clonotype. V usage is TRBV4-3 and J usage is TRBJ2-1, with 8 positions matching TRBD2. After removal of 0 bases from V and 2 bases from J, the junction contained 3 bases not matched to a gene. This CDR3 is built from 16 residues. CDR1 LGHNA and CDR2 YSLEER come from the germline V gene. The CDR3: CASSQDRAGAYNEQFF. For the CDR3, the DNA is TGCGCCAGCAGCCAAGATCGAGCGGGAGCCTACAATGAGCAGTTCTTC.

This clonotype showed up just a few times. CDR3 loop: CASSYSTSGRSYEQYF. CDR3 nucleotide sequence: TGTGCCAGCAGTTACTCCACTAGCGGGCGGTCCTACGAGCAGTACTTC. The rearrangement links TRBV6-2 or TRBV6-3 to TRBJ2-7; 9 bases fit TRBD2. Germline CDR1 is MNHEY and CDR2 is SVGEGT. The V segment lost 0 bases and the J segment 1 base; nucleotides outside the gene matches: 4. This CDR3 is 16 amino acids long.

The CDR3 region is CASSSGGLSGGLYYEQYF. The CDR3 DNA reads as TGTGCCAGTAGTAGCGGAGGACTATCGGGAGGTCTATACTACGAGCAGTACTTC. The V call is TRBV19, the J call TRBJ2-7; 7 nucleotides align to TRBD2. Germline CDR1 reads LNHDA; CDR2 reads SQIVND (reference sequence). The trim removed 4 bases at V and 3 bases at J, leaving 18 bases unmatched. This CDR3 has 18 amino acids.

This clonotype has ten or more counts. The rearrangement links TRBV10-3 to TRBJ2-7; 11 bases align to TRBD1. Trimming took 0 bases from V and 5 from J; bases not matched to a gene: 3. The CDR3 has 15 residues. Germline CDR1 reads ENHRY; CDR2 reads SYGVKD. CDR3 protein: CAISESMDRGHEQYF. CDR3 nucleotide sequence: TGTGCCATCAGTGAGTCGATGGACAGGGGGCACGAGCAGTACTTC.

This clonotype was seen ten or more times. Here the CDR3 reads CASRETAGRSYNEQFF. The CDR3, as DNA: TGTGCCAGCAGAGAGACAGCGGGAAGATCCTACAATGAGCAGTTCTTC. The chain couples TRBV2 to TRBJ2-1; 7 nucleotides line up with TRBD2. CDR3 size: 16 residues. The germline gives CDR1 SNHLY, CDR2 FYNNEI. The trim removed 6 bases at V and 1 base at J, leaving 9 bases unmatched.

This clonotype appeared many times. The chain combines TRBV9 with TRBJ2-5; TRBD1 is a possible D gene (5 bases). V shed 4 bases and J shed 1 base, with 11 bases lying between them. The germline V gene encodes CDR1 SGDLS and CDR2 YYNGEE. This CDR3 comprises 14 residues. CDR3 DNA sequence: TGTGCCAGCAGCACCCACGACAGCCAAGAGACCCAGTACTTC. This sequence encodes CASSTHDSQETQYF.

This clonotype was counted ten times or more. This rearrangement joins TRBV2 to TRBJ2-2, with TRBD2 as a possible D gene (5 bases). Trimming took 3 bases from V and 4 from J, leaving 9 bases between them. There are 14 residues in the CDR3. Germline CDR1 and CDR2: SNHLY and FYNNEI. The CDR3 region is CASSDRLATGELFF. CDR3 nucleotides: TGTGCCAGCAGTGACCGTCTAGCCACCGGGGAGCTGTTTTTT.

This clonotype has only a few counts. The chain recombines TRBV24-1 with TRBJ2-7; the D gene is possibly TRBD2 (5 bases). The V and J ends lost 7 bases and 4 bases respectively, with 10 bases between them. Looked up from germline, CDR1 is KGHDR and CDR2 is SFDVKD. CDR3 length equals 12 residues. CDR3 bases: TGTGCCACCAGGGAACGGGAATACGAGCAGTACTTC. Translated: CATREREYEQYF.

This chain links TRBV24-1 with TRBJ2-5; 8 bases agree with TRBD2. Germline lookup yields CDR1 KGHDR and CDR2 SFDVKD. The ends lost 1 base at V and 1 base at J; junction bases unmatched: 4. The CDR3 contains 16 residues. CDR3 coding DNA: TGTGCCACCAGTGATTTCCCGGGAGGGCCCCAAGAGACCCAGTACTTC. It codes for CATSDFPGGPQETQYF.

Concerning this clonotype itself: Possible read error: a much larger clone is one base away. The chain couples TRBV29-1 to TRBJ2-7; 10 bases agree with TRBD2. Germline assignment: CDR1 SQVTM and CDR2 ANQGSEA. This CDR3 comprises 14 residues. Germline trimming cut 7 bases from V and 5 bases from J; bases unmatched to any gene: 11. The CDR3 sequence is CSAERTSGIHEQYF. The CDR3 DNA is TGCAGCGCGGAGCGGACTAGCGGAATCCACGAGCAGTACTTC.

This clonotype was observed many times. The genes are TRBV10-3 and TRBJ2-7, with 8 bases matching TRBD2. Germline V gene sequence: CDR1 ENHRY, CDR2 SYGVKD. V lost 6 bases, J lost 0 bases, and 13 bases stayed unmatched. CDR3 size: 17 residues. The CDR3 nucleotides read TGTGCCATCAGGGAACCGACTGGCGGGGGGAGCTCCTACGAGCAGTACTTC. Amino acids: CAIREPTGGGSSYEQYF.

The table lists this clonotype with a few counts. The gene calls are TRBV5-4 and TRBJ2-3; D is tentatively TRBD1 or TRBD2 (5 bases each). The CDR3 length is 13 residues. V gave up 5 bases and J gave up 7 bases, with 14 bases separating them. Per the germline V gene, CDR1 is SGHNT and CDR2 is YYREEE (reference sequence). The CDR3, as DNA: TGTGCCAGCAGGCACCGGGACGATAATACGCAGTATTTT. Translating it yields CASRHRDDNTQYF.

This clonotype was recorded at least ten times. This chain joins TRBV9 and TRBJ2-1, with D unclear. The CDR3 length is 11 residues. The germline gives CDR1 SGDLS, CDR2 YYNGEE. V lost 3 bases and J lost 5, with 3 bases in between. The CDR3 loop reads CASSANNEQFF. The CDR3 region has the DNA TGTGCCAGCAGCGCCAACAATGAGCAGTTCTTC.